One sample yielded the 3 T cell receptor beta chains listed below, sequenced in a study of identical twins. TCRdb independently ran MiXCR on the 5' RACE reads; one entry per CDR3 protein. Counted here are roughly 1,500,000 distinct CDR3 sequences, around 33% occurring once; the ten biggest clones make up about 0.27%. The material sequenced was cord blood. The source is a newborn girl in good health.

The chain carries TRBV11-1 and TRBJ2-7; D not certain. Germline assignment: CDR1 SGHAT and CDR2 FQDESV (reference sequence). V was shortened by 4 bases and J by 6 bases, with 10 bases between the two germline ends. The CDR3 is 12 residues long. The CDR3 protein is CASSSDRPEQYF. In DNA form, the CDR3 reads TGTGCCAGCAGCTCGGACCGTCCCGAGCAGTACTTC.

V and J are TRBV15 and TRBJ2-1; TRBD2 might be the D (6 bases). CDR1 is LNHNV and CDR2 is YYDKDF in the germline V gene (reference sequence). Trimming removed 2 bases from V and 7 bases from J, with 15 bases in between. The CDR3 runs 15 residues. The CDR3 protein is CATSRPNNGRNEQFF. The CDR3 nucleotides read TGTGCCACCAGCAGACCCAACAACGGGAGAAATGAGCAGTTCTTC. Using reference TRBV15 and TRBJ2-1 for the parts outside the CDR3, the full variable domain is DAMVIQNPRYQVTQFGKPVTLSCSQTLNHNVMYWYQQKSSQAPKLLFHYYDKDFNNEADTPDNFQSRRPNTSFCFLDIRSPGLGDTAMYLCATSRPNNGRNEQFFGPGTRLTVL.

The chain has TRBV20-1 and TRBJ1-5; perhaps TRBD1 as D (6 bases). V lost 2 bases, J lost 5 bases, and 13 bases lay in between. The CDR3 has 14 residues. From germline, CDR1 is DFQATT and CDR2 SNEGSKA (reference sequence). The CDR3 loop reads CSARMGTSDQPQHF. DNA of the CDR3: TGCAGTGCTAGAATGGGGACATCGGATCAGCCCCAGCATTTT.